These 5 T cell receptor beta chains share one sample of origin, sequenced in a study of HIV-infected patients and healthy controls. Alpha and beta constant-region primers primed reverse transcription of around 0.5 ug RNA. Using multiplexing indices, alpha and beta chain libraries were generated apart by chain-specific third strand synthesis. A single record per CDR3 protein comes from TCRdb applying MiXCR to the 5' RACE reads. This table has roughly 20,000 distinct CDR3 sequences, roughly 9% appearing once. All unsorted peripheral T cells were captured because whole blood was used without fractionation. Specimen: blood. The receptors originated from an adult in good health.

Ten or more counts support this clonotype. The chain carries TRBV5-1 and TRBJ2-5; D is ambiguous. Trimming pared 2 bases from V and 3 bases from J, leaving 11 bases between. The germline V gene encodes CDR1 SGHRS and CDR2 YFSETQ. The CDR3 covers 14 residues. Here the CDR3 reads CASSLARREETQYF. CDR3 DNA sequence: TGCGCCAGCAGCTTAGCGAGACGGGAAGAGACCCAGTACTTC. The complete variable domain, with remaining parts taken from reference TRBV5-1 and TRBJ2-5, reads KAGVTQTPRYLIKTRGQQVTLSCSPISGHRSVSWYQQTPGQGLQFLFEYFSETQRNKGNFPGRFSGRQFSNSRSEMNVSTLELGDSALYLCASSLARREETQYFGPGTRLLVL.

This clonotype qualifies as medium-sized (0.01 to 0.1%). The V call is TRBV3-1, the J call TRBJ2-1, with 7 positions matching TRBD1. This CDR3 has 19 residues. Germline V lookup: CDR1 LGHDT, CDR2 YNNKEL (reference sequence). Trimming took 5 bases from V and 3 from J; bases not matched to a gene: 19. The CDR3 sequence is CASSEVRSAGTVFYNEQFF. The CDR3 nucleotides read TGTGCCAGCAGCGAAGTGCGATCAGCCGGGACAGTATTCTACAATGAGCAGTTCTTC.

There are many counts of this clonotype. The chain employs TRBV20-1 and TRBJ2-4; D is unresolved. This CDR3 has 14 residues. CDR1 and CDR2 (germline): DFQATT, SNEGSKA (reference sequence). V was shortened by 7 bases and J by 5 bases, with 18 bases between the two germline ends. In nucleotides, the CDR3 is TGCAGTGTCCCCGGGTACGGCTGGGAAAACATTCAGTACTTC. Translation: CSVPGYGWENIQYF.

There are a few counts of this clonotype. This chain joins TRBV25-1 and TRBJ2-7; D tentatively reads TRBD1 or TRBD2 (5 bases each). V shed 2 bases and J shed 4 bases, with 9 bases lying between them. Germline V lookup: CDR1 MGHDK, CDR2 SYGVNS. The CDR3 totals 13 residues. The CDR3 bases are TGTGCCAGCAGTGAAGGGGGTAGGTACGAGCAGTACTTC. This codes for CASSEGGRYEQYF.

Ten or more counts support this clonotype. The CDR3 protein is CASRPEGQTYEQYF. CDR3 bases: TGTGCCAGCAGGCCCGAGGGACAGACCTACGAGCAGTACTTC. This sequence joins TRBV6-9 and TRBJ2-7, with 7 bases lining up with TRBD1. The CDR3 sequence is 14 residues long. Per the germline V gene, CDR1 is MNHGY and CDR2 is SVAAGI. V dropped 6 bases and J dropped 2; count of bases not matched to a gene: 7.